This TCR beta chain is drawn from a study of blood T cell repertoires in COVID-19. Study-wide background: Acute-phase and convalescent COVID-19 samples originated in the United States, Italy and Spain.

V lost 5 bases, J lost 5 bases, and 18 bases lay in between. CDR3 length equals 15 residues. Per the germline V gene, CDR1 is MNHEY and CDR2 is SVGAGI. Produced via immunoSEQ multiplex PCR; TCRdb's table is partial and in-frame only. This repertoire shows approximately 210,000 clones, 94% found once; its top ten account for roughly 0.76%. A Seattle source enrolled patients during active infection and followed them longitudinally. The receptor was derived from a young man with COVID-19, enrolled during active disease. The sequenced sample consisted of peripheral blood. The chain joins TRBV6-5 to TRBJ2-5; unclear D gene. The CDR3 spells CASSPALGPLETQYF. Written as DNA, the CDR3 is TGTGCCAGCAGTCCTGCCCTGGGCCCCTTGGAGACCCAGTACTTC.